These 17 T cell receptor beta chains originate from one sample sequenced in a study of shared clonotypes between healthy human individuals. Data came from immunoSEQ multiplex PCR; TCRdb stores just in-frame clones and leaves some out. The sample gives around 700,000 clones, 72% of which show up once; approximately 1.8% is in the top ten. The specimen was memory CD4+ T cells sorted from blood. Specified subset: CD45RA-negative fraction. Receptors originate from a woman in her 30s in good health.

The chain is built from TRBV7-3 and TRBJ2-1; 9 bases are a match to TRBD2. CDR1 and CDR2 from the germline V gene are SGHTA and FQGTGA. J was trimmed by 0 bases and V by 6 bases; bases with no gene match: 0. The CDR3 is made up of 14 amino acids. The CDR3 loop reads CASRLAGSYNEQFF. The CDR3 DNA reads TGTGCCAGCAGACTAGCGGGCTCCTACAATGAGCAGTTCTTC.

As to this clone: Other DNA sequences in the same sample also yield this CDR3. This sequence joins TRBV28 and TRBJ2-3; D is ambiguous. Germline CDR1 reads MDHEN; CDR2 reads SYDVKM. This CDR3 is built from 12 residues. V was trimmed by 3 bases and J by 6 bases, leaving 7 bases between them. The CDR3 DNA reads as TGTGCCAGCAGTTTGAGTCAGGATACGCAGTATTTT. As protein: CASSLSQDTQYF.

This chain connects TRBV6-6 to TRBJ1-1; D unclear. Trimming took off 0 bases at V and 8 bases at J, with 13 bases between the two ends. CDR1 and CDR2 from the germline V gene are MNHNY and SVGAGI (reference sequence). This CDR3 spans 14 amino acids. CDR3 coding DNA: TGTGCCAGCAGTTACTCCAAGTCTCGAGGGGAAGCTTTCTTT. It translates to CASSYSKSRGEAFF.

CDR3 DNA sequence: TGTGCCAGCAGTGAGTTTTTGGGAACCCGAGAGCAGTACTTC. The encoded protein is CASSEFLGTREQYF. The gene calls are TRBV2 and TRBJ2-7; D gene uncertain. The CDR3 has 14 amino acids. Trimming took off 3 bases at V and 7 bases at J, with 16 bases between the two ends. From germline, CDR1 is SNHLY and CDR2 FYNNEI.

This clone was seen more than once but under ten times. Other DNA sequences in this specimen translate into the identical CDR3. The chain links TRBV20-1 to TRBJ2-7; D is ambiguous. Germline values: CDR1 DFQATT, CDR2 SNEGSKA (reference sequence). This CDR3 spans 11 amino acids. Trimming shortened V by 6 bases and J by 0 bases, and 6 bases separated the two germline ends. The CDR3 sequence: CSARSSYEQYF. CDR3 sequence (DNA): TGCAGTGCACGGTCCTCCTACGAGCAGTACTTC.

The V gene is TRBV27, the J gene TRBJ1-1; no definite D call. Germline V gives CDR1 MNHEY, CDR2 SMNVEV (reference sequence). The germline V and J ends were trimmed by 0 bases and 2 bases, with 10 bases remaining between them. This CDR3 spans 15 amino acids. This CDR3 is CASSLSYIGNTEAFF. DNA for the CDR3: TGTGCCAGCAGTTTATCCTACATCGGAAACACTGAAGCTTTCTTT.

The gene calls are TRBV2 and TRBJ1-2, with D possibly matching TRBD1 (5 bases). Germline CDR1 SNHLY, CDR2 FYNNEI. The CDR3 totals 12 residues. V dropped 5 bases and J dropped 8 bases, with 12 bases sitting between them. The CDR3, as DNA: TGTGCCAGCAGTCCCAGGGAGGAAGGCTACACCTTC. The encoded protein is CASSPREEGYTF.

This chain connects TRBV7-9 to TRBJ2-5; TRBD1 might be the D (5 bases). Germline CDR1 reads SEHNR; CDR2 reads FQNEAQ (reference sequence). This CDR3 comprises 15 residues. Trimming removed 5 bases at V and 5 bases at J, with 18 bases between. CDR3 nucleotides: TGTGCCAGCAGCCCAGGGTTCCTGGACCGGGAGACCCAGTACTTC. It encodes CASSPGFLDRETQYF.

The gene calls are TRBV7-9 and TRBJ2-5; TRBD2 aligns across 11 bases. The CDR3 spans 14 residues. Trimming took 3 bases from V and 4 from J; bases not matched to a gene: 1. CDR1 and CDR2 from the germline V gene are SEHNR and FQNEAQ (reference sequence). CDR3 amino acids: CASSLLAGGETQYF. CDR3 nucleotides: TGTGCCAGCAGCTTGCTAGCGGGAGGAGAGACCCAGTACTTC.

The CDR3 spells CASIQSGGNRRGKLFF. CDR3 nucleotide sequence: TGTGCCAGCATCCAATCGGGGGGGAACAGGAGAGGAAAACTGTTTTTT. The chain combines TRBV7-9 with TRBJ1-4; TRBD1 is a possible D gene (5 bases). The CDR3 runs to 16 residues. Germline V lookup: CDR1 SEHNR, CDR2 FQNEAQ (reference sequence). V was pared by 7 bases and J by 10 bases, with 25 bases between.

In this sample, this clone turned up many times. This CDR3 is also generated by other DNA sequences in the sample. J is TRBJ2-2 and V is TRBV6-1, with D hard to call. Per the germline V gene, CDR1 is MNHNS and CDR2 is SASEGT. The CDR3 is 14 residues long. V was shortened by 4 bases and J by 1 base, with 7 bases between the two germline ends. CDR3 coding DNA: TGTGCCAGCAGTGGAGTAGTGAACACCGGGGAGCTGTTTTTT. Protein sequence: CASSGVVNTGELFF.

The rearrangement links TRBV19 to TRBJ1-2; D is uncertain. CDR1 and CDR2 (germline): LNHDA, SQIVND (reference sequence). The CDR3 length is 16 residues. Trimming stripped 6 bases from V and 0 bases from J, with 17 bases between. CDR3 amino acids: CASRVFGSGTNYGYTF. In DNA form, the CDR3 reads TGTGCCAGTAGGGTCTTCGGTTCCGGGACTAACTATGGCTACACCTTC.

CDR3 bases: TGTGCCTGGAGTGCGGGAGCGGGATACACAGATACGCAGTATTTT. This sequence encodes CAWSAGAGYTDTQYF. This chain links TRBV30 with TRBJ2-3; 7 nucleotides match TRBD2. CDR1 is GTSNPN and CDR2 is SVGIG in the germline V gene (reference sequence). V shed 1 base, J shed 2 bases, and the junction held 6 bases outside the gene matches. This CDR3 contains 15 residues.

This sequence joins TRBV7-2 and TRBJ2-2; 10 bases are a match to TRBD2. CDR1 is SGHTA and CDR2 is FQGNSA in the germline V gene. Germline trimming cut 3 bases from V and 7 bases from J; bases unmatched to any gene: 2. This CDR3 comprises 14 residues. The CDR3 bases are TGTGCCAGCAGCTTCGGGACTAGCGTCGGGGAGCTGTTTTTT. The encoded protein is CASSFGTSVGELFF.

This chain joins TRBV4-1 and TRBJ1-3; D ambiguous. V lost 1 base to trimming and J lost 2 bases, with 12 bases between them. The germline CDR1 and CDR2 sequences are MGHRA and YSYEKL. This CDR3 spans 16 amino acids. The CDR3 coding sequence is TGCGCCAGCAGCCAAGGGAGGGTAATCGCTGGAAACACCATATATTTT. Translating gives CASSQGRVIAGNTIYF.

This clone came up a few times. The CDR3 protein is CASGSTGETQYF. The CDR3 bases are TGTGCCAGCGGGTCTACCGGAGAGACCCAGTACTTC. This sequence joins TRBV2 and TRBJ2-5; D not certain. Germline CDR1 SNHLY, CDR2 FYNNEI. The CDR3 length is 12 residues. Deletions cut 8 bases from V and 4 bases from J, with 11 bases between.

DNA of the CDR3: TGTGCCATCAGTGGGACAGGCGTAAACACCATATATTTT. Its protein is CAISGTGVNTIYF. This chain links TRBV10-3 with TRBJ1-3, with 7 nucleotides matching TRBD1. The CDR3 has 13 amino acids. The ends lost 4 bases at V and 6 bases at J; junction bases unmatched: 3. The germline V gene encodes CDR1 ENHRY and CDR2 SYGVKD.